What follows are 32 T cell receptor beta chains derived from one specimen sequenced in a study of T-cell memory formation after mild COVID-19. TCRdb re-called the 5' RACE reads through MiXCR, storing one row per CDR3 protein. Among 390,000 or so distinct CDR3 sequences listed, about a sixth were seen once. The source material was PBMCs or a T cell subset sorted from them (not recorded which). The receptors were sampled from a man aged 18 to 29 who had mild COVID-19 (a few samples of this study predate the infection). Cell type and time point are not known.

Only a few counts were recorded for this clonotype. The CDR3 sequence: CASSLVPGLNNSPLHF. For the CDR3, the DNA is TGCGCCAGCAGCTTGGTCCCAGGGCTCAATAATTCACCCCTCCACTTT. The chain carries TRBV5-1 and TRBJ1-6; D is perhaps TRBD1 (5 bases). Trimming took off 0 bases at V and 5 bases at J, with 12 bases between the two ends. Germline-derived CDR1 and CDR2 are SGHRS and YFSETQ. The CDR3 totals 16 residues.

This rearrangement joins TRBV5-1 to TRBJ1-2; D is unclear. Germline CDR1 SGHRS, CDR2 YFSETQ. V was trimmed by 4 bases and J by 0 bases, leaving 10 bases between them. This CDR3 has 14 residues. Here the CDR3 DNA reads TGCGCCAGCAGCCCATATGGCACTAACTATGGCTACACCTTC. Translated: CASSPYGTNYGYTF.

This chain uses TRBV7-9 with TRBJ2-7; no reliable D call. V gave up 1 base and J gave up 0 bases, with 10 bases separating them. In germline, CDR1 is SEHNR, CDR2 FQNEAQ (reference sequence). The CDR3 is 15 amino acids. The chain's CDR3 is CASSLVGPFSYEQYF. CDR3 in DNA: TGTGCCAGCAGCTTAGTTGGCCCCTTCTCCTACGAGCAGTACTTC.

This clonotype has more than one count but fewer than ten. The J gene is TRBJ1-5, the V gene TRBV18; 8 bases are shared with TRBD1. Germline-derived CDR1 and CDR2 are KGHSH and LQKENI. V lost 8 bases and J lost 7; bases outside the gene matches: 10. The CDR3 covers 14 residues. The CDR3 region has the DNA TGTGCCAGCCGGGACTCAGGGGGCGAGCAGCCCCAGCATTTT. It specifies CASRDSGGEQPQHF.

V and J are TRBV7-2 and TRBJ1-2; perhaps TRBD1 as D (6 bases). This CDR3 is 14 amino acids long. Looked up from germline, CDR1 is SGHTA and CDR2 is FQGNSA. The V and J ends lost 3 bases and 5 bases respectively, with 13 bases between them. The CDR3 is CASSFSRGGYGYTF. The CDR3 DNA reads as TGTGCCAGCAGCTTTTCCAGGGGCGGATATGGCTACACCTTC. Filled out from reference TRBV7-2 and TRBJ1-2, the complete variable domain reads GAGVSQSPSNKVTEKGKDVELRCDPISGHTALYWYRQSLGQGLEFLIYFQGNSAPDKSGLPSDRFSAERTGGSVSTLTIQRTQQEDSAVYLCASSFSRGGYGYTFGSGTRLTVV.

In this sample, this clonotype turned up many times. The chain joins TRBV4-2 to TRBJ2-2; D might be TRBD2 (5 bases). This CDR3 spans 14 amino acids. From germline, CDR1 is LGHNA and CDR2 YNFKEQ. V lost 2 bases and J lost 3, with 7 bases in between. CDR3 loop: CASSQNGDTGELFF. In DNA, the CDR3 is TGTGCCAGCAGCCAAAACGGGGACACCGGGGAGCTGTTTTTT.

This clonotype was counted between two and nine times. This chain connects TRBV4-1 to TRBJ2-7; D might be TRBD2 (7 bases). CDR1 and CDR2 (germline): MGHRA, YSYEKL. This CDR3 contains 13 residues. Trimming pared 3 bases from V and 4 bases from J, leaving 10 bases between. The CDR3 sequence is CASSQRGGYEQYV. Here the CDR3 DNA reads TGCGCCAGCAGCCAGAGGGGGGGATACGAGCAGTACGTC.

This clonotype came up a few times. V gene TRBV7-2 combines with J gene TRBJ2-3, with TRBD2 as a possible D gene (5 bases). Germline V gene sequence: CDR1 SGHTA, CDR2 FQGNSA. The CDR3 length is 14 residues. V dropped 3 bases and J dropped 0 bases, with 7 bases sitting between them. The DNA of the CDR3 is TGTGCCAGCAGCTTGACTATAAGCACAGATACGCAGTATTTT. Translation: CASSLTISTDTQYF.

This clonotype was seen a handful of times. The chain couples TRBV7-3 to TRBJ2-1; D gene uncertain. V was trimmed by 5 bases and J by 6 bases, leaving 26 bases between them. CDR1 SGHTA and CDR2 FQGTGA come from the germline V gene. The CDR3 totals 18 residues. CDR3: CASSPNPPIQPFINEQFF. For the CDR3, the DNA is TGTGCCAGCAGCCCCAACCCGCCGATACAACCCTTTATCAATGAGCAGTTCTTC.

CDR3 nucleotide sequence: TGTGCCACCAGCAGAGCGGACAGGAGGAACACTGAAGCTTTCTTT. The encoded protein is CATSRADRRNTEAFF. The chain couples TRBV15 to TRBJ1-1; 7 positions match TRBD1. This CDR3 has 15 amino acids. Germline lookup yields CDR1 LNHNV and CDR2 YYDKDF (reference sequence). Unmatched junction bases numbered 3, after V lost 1 base and J lost 1 base.

CDR3 DNA sequence: TGTGCCAGCAGCTTAGTCGCTACGGGCCAGGCGGGGGATACGCAGTATTTT. Translation: CASSLVATGQAGDTQYF. The chain links TRBV7-9 to TRBJ2-3, with D possibly TRBD2 on 6 matching bases. The CDR3 extends over 17 amino acids. The ends were cut back, 1 base at V and 6 bases at J, with 20 bases in the middle. Germline CDR1 SEHNR, CDR2 FQNEAQ (reference sequence). Full variable domain (missing parts from reference TRBV7-9 and TRBJ2-3): DTGVSQNPRHKITKRGQNVTFRCDPISEHNRLYWYRQTLGQGPEFLTYFQNEAQLEKSRLLSDRFSAERPKGSFSTLEIQRTEQGDSAMYLCASSLVATGQAGDTQYFGPGTRLTVL.

The V and J genes are TRBV6-2 or TRBV6-3 and TRBJ1-3; no reliable D call. The V end was cut by 6 bases, the J end by 0 bases, with 9 bases between. CDR1 is MNHEY and CDR2 is SVGEGT in the germline V gene. The CDR3 spans 14 residues. The CDR3, as DNA: TGTGCCAGCAGACAGAGCCACTCTGGAAACACCATATATTTT. Translating it yields CASRQSHSGNTIYF.

This clonotype was seen a few times. This chain joins TRBV28 and TRBJ2-1; no definite D call. The CDR3 has 15 residues. The germline V gene encodes CDR1 MDHEN and CDR2 SYDVKM. Trimming pared 2 bases from V and 1 base from J, leaving 9 bases between. The DNA of the CDR3 is TGTGCCAGCAGTTTAACTGGGTCGTCCTACAATGAGCAGTTCTTC. Translated, it gives CASSLTGSSYNEQFF.

This clonotype was seen more than once but under ten times. The V and J genes are TRBV6-2 or TRBV6-3 and TRBJ2-7; TRBD2 might be the D (5 bases). V gave up 2 bases and J gave up 9 bases, with 11 bases separating them. Germline loops: CDR1 MNHEY, CDR2 SVGEGT. The CDR3 loop spans 12 amino acids. The DNA for the CDR3 is TGTGCCAGCAGTTACCGGGGTGAAGCGCAGTACGTC. It specifies CASSYRGEAQYV.

This clonotype was counted only a few times. The chain couples TRBV4-2 to TRBJ1-4, with unresolved D. The CDR3 is made up of 13 amino acids. CDR1 and CDR2 (germline): LGHNA, YNFKEQ. V lost 3 bases to trimming and J lost 8 bases, with 10 bases between them. The CDR3 reads CASSQAHREKLFF. Written as DNA, the CDR3 is TGTGCCAGCAGCCAGGCTCATAGAGAAAAACTGTTTTTT.

This clonotype occurred a few times. The chain combines TRBV20-1 with TRBJ2-7; 9 bases are shared with TRBD1. This CDR3 has 14 amino acids. CDR1 is DFQATT and CDR2 is SNEGSKA in the germline V gene (reference sequence). Trimming cost V 4 bases and J 3 bases; bases outside gene matches: 7. CDR3: CSANAGDRDYEQYF. The CDR3 DNA reads TGCAGTGCTAACGCCGGGGACAGGGACTACGAGCAGTACTTC.

This clonotype was seen more than once but under ten times. The chain employs TRBV5-1 and TRBJ2-5, with TRBD1 identical over 10 bases. Germline CDR1 reads SGHRS; CDR2 reads YFSETQ. The CDR3 runs 14 residues. The junction had 5 bases not matched to a gene; V was cut back by 4 bases and J by 5 bases. CDR3: CASSTDRGRETQYF. Written as DNA, the CDR3 is TGCGCCAGCAGCACGGACAGGGGGAGGGAGACCCAGTACTTC.

Only a few counts were recorded for this clonotype. This rearrangement joins TRBV30 to TRBJ2-7, with 8 positions matching TRBD1. J was trimmed by 3 bases and V by 3 bases; bases with no gene match: 7. Germline CDR1 reads GTSNPN; CDR2 reads SVGIG (reference sequence). The CDR3 is 14 residues long. The CDR3 DNA reads TGTGCCTGGAGCTTAGCCGGGACAGGCTACGAGCAGTACTTC. Translation: CAWSLAGTGYEQYF.

This clonotype was picked up many times. The chain joins TRBV6-2 or TRBV6-3 to TRBJ2-5; D not certain. Deletions cut 8 bases from V and 3 bases from J, with 10 bases between. CDR1 and CDR2 (germline): MNHEY, SVGEGT. The CDR3 runs 12 residues. The CDR3 DNA sequence: TGTGCCAGCTCTCCCGGTGAAGAGACCCAGTACTTC. It yields the protein CASSPGEETQYF.

This clonotype was seen a handful of times. The chain employs TRBV27 and TRBJ1-5; no reliable D call. Germline V gene lookup returns CDR1 MNHEY and CDR2 SMNVEV (reference sequence). The CDR3 spans 15 residues. The germline V and J ends were trimmed by 3 bases and 2 bases, with 11 bases remaining between them. CDR3 region: CASSLGPAGNQPQHF. The CDR3 DNA is TGTGCCAGCAGTTTGGGCCCCGCGGGCAATCAGCCCCAGCATTTT.

This clonotype was seen a handful of times. The chain links TRBV5-1 to TRBJ2-3, with D perhaps TRBD2 (6 bases). The CDR3 covers 16 residues. Between the trimmed V and J ends, which lost 4 bases and 1 base, there was a span of 16 bases. CDR1 SGHRS and CDR2 YFSETQ come from the germline V gene. The CDR3: CASSPLPGTGTDTQYF. As DNA, the CDR3 is TGCGCCAGCAGCCCGCTACCCGGGACTGGCACAGATACGCAGTATTTT.

This clonotype was detected only a few times. The gene calls are TRBV5-1 and TRBJ1-1, with 10 bases aligning to TRBD1. The length of the CDR3 is 17 residues. V was pared by 4 bases and J by 1 base, with 10 bases of the junction left unmatched. Germline V CDR1 and CDR2: SGHRS, YFSETQ. CDR3 residues: CASSPGTGDHGNTEAFF. The CDR3 DNA follows: TGCGCCAGCAGCCCCGGGACAGGGGACCATGGGAACACTGAAGCTTTCTTT.

This clonotype was observed a handful of times. This chain connects TRBV11-2 to TRBJ1-2; D is unresolved. The germline V gene encodes CDR1 SGHAT and CDR2 FQNNGV. The length of the CDR3 is 13 residues. V was cut by 5 bases and J by 0 bases, with 7 bases left in between. Here the CDR3 DNA reads TGTGCCAGCAGCCCGTTATCTAACTATGGCTACACCTTC. Protein product: CASSPLSNYGYTF.

The chain joins TRBV6-6 to TRBJ2-7, with 8 bases aligning to TRBD1. J gave up 3 bases and V 0 bases, and 4 bases lay outside the gene matches. Germline V gene data show CDR1 as MNHNY and CDR2 as SVGAGI (reference sequence). This CDR3 has 15 amino acids. CDR3 sequence reads: CASSYSGDRIYEQYV. The CDR3, as DNA: TGTGCCAGCAGTTACTCGGGGGACAGGATCTACGAGCAGTACGTC.

The chain is built from TRBV7-2 and TRBJ2-3; the D gene is possibly TRBD1 (7 bases). This CDR3 has 14 residues. Germline V gene data show CDR1 as SGHTA and CDR2 as FQGNSA. V was cut by 5 bases and J by 11 bases, with 20 bases left in between. The CDR3 DNA follows: TGTGCCAGCAGCGAAGGGGGGTCCGGGACAGTGCAGTATTTT. This translates into CASSEGGSGTVQYF.

The chain combines TRBV20-1 with TRBJ1-2; no firm D call. Germline CDR1 is DFQATT and CDR2 is SNEGSKA (reference sequence). The V end was cut by 4 bases, the J end by 3 bases, with 12 bases between. The CDR3 is made up of 13 amino acids. The CDR3 DNA follows: TGCAGTGCTACCACCGGACCGTACTATGGCTACACCTTC. It codes for CSATTGPYYGYTF.

This clonotype was detected only a few times. The chain carries TRBV5-1 and TRBJ2-2; tentative D call: TRBD2 (5 bases). V lost 4 bases and J 0 bases, leaving 10 bases between the germline ends. Germline V gives CDR1 SGHRS, CDR2 YFSETQ. This CDR3 is built from 15 residues. The CDR3 DNA follows: TGCGCCAGCAGCGGCGGACTGACGAACACCGGGGAGCTGTTTTTT. Its translation: CASSGGLTNTGELFF.

This clonotype came up a few times. The genes are TRBV5-1 and TRBJ2-3, with 9 bases aligning to TRBD2. With 5 bases clipped from V and 4 bases from J, the junction kept 8 bases outside the gene matches. In germline, CDR1 is SGHRS, CDR2 YFSETQ. The CDR3 is 15 amino acids. In DNA, the CDR3 is TGCGCCAGCAGTTCCCTAGCGGGGCAAGCAGATACGCAGTATTTT. Encoded protein: CASSSLAGQADTQYF. Full variable domain (rest looked up from reference TRBV5-1 and TRBJ2-3): KAGVTQTPRYLIKTRGQQVTLSCSPISGHRSVSWYQQTPGQGLQFLFEYFSETQRNKGNFPGRFSGRQFSNSRSEMNVSTLELGDSALYLCASSSLAGQADTQYFGPGTRLTVL.

This clonotype showed up many times. This CDR3 is CASSLGGLSGEQFF. The CDR3 DNA reads as TGTGCCAGCAGCTTGGGGGGGCTTTCGGGTGAGCAGTTCTTC. The chain carries TRBV7-8 and TRBJ2-1, with D possibly matching TRBD2 (7 bases). Trimming cost V 3 bases and J 9 bases, with 15 bases left between them. In germline, CDR1 is SGHVS, CDR2 FQNEAQ. CDR3 length equals 14 residues.

This clonotype showed up many times. V gene TRBV20-1 combines with J gene TRBJ1-5, with TRBD1 matching 9 bases. The CDR3 loop spans 13 amino acids. Germline V CDR1 and CDR2: DFQATT, SNEGSKA (reference sequence). The V and J ends lost 6 bases and 5 bases, in that order; junction bases with no gene match: 5. CDR3 sequence (DNA): TGCAGTGCAAGGGGGACAGGGTATCAGCCCCAGCATTTT. This gives the protein CSARGTGYQPQHF.

This clonotype occurred a few times. The gene calls are TRBV20-1 and TRBJ1-5, with D possibly being TRBD1 (5 bases). V was shortened by 3 bases and J by 5 bases, with 11 bases between the two germline ends. The CDR3 loop spans 13 amino acids. Germline assignment: CDR1 DFQATT and CDR2 SNEGSKA (reference sequence). This CDR3 is CSASRVVDQPQHF. In nucleotides, the CDR3 is TGCAGTGCTAGCAGGGTTGTAGATCAGCCCCAGCATTTT.

This clonotype has ten or more counts. This rearrangement joins TRBV11-2 to TRBJ1-1, with D uncertain. CDR1 is SGHAT, CDR2 FQNNGV, per germline. The CDR3 consists of 15 residues. The V end lost 1 base, the J end lost 8 bases, and 17 bases lay between the germline ends. CDR3 in amino acids: CASSLGSAPDREAFF. CDR3 sequence (DNA): TGTGCCAGCAGCTTAGGTTCGGCTCCCGACCGAGAAGCTTTCTTT.